These T cell receptor beta chains were read from a single sample in a study of spatial heterogeneity in lung cancer. TCRdb fed the 5' RACE reads into MiXCR, producing one record per CDR3 protein. The sample yields about 80,000 distinct CDR3 sequences, more than 15% seen once. The sample consisted of PBMCs, taken at surgery. Every receptor here comes from a male donor with early-stage non-small cell lung cancer. Each CDR3 is given with its conserved first and last residue. A D gene is named only where the DNA matches it firmly. Expanded clones are given a class, and other clones once, few, many or no size at all.

d_gene: NA; j_gene: TRBJ1-2; v_gene: TRBV7-9; abundance: few; CDR3nt: TGTGCCAGCAGCCCGCTCGGGCAGGGTGACTATGGCTACACCTTC; CDR3aa: CASSPLGQGDYGYTF
d_gene: NA; j_gene: TRBJ2-7; v_gene: TRBV7-9; abundance: many; CDR3nt: TGTGCCAGCAGCGCCGCCGGGCAGAAATACGCCGAGCAGTACTTC; CDR3aa: CASSAAGQKYAEQYF
d_gene: TRBD1; j_gene: TRBJ2-7; v_gene: TRBV29-1; abundance: many; CDR3nt: TGCAGCGTCTCCGGGACAGGGGGAGGCGAGCAGTACTTC; CDR3aa: CSVSGTGGGEQYF
d_gene: TRBD2; j_gene: TRBJ2-7; v_gene: TRBV6-6; abundance: few; CDR3nt: TGTGCCAGCATTGACGAAGCGGGAGGGCCCCTCGAGCAGTACTTC; CDR3aa: CASIDEAGGPLEQYF
d_gene: NA; j_gene: TRBJ2-2; v_gene: TRBV2; abundance: few; CDR3nt: TGTGCCAGCAGTGAGGACAGACTCTGGACCGGGGAGCTGTTTTTT; CDR3aa: CASSEDRLWTGELFF
d_gene: NA; j_gene: TRBJ1-2; v_gene: TRBV28; abundance: NA; CDR3nt: TGTGCCAGCAGCCCTGCGCAGACCAACTATGGCTACACCTTC; CDR3aa: CASSPAQTNYGYTF
d_gene: NA; j_gene: TRBJ2-3; v_gene: TRBV7-9; abundance: many; CDR3nt: TGTGCCAGCAGCCCACAGGATACGCAGTATTTT; CDR3aa: CASSPQDTQYF
d_gene: NA; j_gene: TRBJ1-6; v_gene: TRBV12-3/TRBV12-4; abundance: NA; CDR3nt: TGTGCCAGCAGCCTTGGCAGGGAACCCCTCCACTTT; CDR3aa: CASSLGREPLHF
d_gene: NA; j_gene: TRBJ1-4; v_gene: TRBV7-9; abundance: NA; CDR3nt: TGTGCCAGCAGCTACCCCCCTCTCGGTCCCCGGGAAAAACTGTTTTTT; CDR3aa: CASSYPPLGPREKLFF
d_gene: TRBD2; j_gene: TRBJ2-3; v_gene: TRBV10-3; abundance: few; CDR3nt: TGTGCCATCAGCGCGGGACTAGCGGGGGAAGCTACTAGCACAGATACGCAGTATTTT; CDR3aa: CAISAGLAGEATSTDTQYF
d_gene: NA; j_gene: TRBJ2-3; v_gene: TRBV7-2; abundance: NA; CDR3nt: TGTGCCAGCAGCCCAGGACATAGCACAGATACGCAGTATTTT; CDR3aa: CASSPGHSTDTQYF
d_gene: TRBD2; j_gene: TRBJ2-3; v_gene: TRBV5-1; abundance: few; CDR3nt: TGCGCCAGCAGCGCAATCAGCGGGAGGGGAGATACGCAGTATTTT; CDR3aa: CASSAISGRGDTQYF
d_gene: TRBD2; j_gene: TRBJ2-4; v_gene: TRBV4-3; abundance: few; CDR3nt: TGCGCCAGCAGCCAAGAGATAGGGCGGGGGGAAAACATTCAGTACTTC; CDR3aa: CASSQEIGRGENIQYF
d_gene: TRBD1; j_gene: TRBJ2-1; v_gene: TRBV20-1; abundance: NA; CDR3nt: TGCAGTGCTTTAATAGGGGGACAGGGAACCAATGAGCTGTTCTTC; CDR3aa: CSALIGGQGTNELFF
d_gene: NA; j_gene: TRBJ2-1; v_gene: TRBV6-6; abundance: few; CDR3nt: TGTGCCAGCAGTCAGGGTAGCTCCTACAATGAGCAGTTCTTC; CDR3aa: CASSQGSSYNEQFF
d_gene: TRBD1; j_gene: TRBJ1-5; v_gene: TRBV28; abundance: NA; CDR3nt: TGTGCCAGCAGTCCAGACAGGGGGCCTCGCAATCAGCCCCAGCATTTT; CDR3aa: CASSPDRGPRNQPQHF
d_gene: NA; j_gene: TRBJ1-5; v_gene: TRBV7-2; abundance: many; CDR3nt: TGTGCCAGCAGCTTATTGGGCAGTGGAAGCAATCAGCCCCAGCATTTT; CDR3aa: CASSLLGSGSNQPQHF